One sample yielded the 3 T cell receptor beta chains listed below, sequenced in a study of spatial heterogeneity in lung cancer. The study, taken as a whole, reports: Tumors with more nonsynonymous mutations had more expanded intratumoral alpha and beta TCRs.

Time point here: sample taken at primary tumor resection. These TCRs' antigens remain unknown. TCRdb re-called the 5' RACE reads with MiXCR, one entry per CDR3 protein. Found here are 1,500 to 2,000 distinct CDR3 sequences, around 15% of them singletons; the top ten hold around 28%. This specimen was lung tumor tissue, taken at surgery. The receptor source for this set is a female donor with early-stage non-small cell lung cancer.

This clonotype is medium-sized (0.01 to 0.1%) by share. This chain connects TRBV7-2 to TRBJ1-5; a weak D match, TRBD1 (5 bases). Germline CDR1 SGHTA, CDR2 FQGNSA. V was shortened by 0 bases and J by 7 bases, with 7 bases between the two germline ends. This CDR3 has 13 amino acids. The chain's CDR3 is CASSLARGQPQHF. The DNA of the CDR3 is TGTGCCAGCAGCTTAGCGAGGGGACAGCCCCAGCATTTT.

By sample share, this clonotype is medium-sized (0.01 to 0.1%). V is TRBV7-9 and J is TRBJ1-1; 8 nucleotides agree with TRBD1. The CDR3 has 14 residues. Germline V gives CDR1 SEHNR, CDR2 FQNEAQ (reference sequence). After removal of 4 bases from V and 1 base from J, the junction contained 2 bases not matched to a gene. The CDR3 spells CASSYGQGNTEAFF. CDR3 DNA sequence: TGTGCCAGCAGCTATGGACAGGGGAACACTGAAGCTTTCTTT. Variable domain in full (rest from reference TRBV7-9 and TRBJ1-1): DTGVSQNPRHKITKRGQNVTFRCDPISEHNRLYWYRQTLGQGPEFLTYFQNEAQLEKSRLLSDRFSAERPKGSFSTLEIQRTEQGDSAMYLCASSYGQGNTEAFFGQGTRLTVV.

By sample fraction, this clonotype is large (0.1 to 1%). The chain couples TRBV5-6 to TRBJ1-1, with a weak D call TRBD1 (5 bases). Trimming pared 3 bases from V and 4 bases from J, leaving 7 bases between. Germline CDR1 SGHDT, CDR2 YYEEEE. This CDR3 comprises 12 residues. In DNA form, the CDR3 reads TGTGCCAGCAGCTGGGGGAGCACTGAAGCTTTCTTT. It encodes CASSWGSTEAFF. The full variable domain, rest sourced from reference TRBV5-6 and TRBJ1-1, is DAGVTQSPTHLIKTRGQQVTLRCSPKSGHDTVSWYQQALGQGPQFIFQYYEEEERQRGNFPDRFSGHQFPNYSSELNVNALLLGDSALYLCASSWGSTEAFFGQGTRLTVV.